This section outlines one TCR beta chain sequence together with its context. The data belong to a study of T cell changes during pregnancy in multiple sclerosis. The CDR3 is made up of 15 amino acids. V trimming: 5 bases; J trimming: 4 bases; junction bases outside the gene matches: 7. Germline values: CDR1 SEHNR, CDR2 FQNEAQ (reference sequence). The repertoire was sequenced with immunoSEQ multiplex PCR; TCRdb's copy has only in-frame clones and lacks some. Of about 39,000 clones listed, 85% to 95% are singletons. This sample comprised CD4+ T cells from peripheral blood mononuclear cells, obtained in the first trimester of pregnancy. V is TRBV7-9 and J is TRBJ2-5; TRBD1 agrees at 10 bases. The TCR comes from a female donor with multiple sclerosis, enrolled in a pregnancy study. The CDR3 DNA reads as TGTGCCAGCAGCCGGAGACAGGGGGCAGGAGAGACCCAGTACTTC. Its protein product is CASSRRQGAGETQYF.